Below, one T cell receptor (beta chain) is given with its context. The antigen remains unidentified. This sample is drawn from a study of blood T cells in healthy people across ages. Findings and limits, study-wide: Percentage of naive T cells showed a strong correlation with TCR beta diversity.

It was with a sample-barcoded 5' primer and a J-beta primer mix that a second PCR of roughly 7 to 12 cycles was run. Each cDNA molecule was tagged by a template-switch adaptor with 12 random nucleotides. TCRdb passed the 5' RACE reads through MiXCR, listing each CDR3 protein once. The repertoire holds about 1.4 million distinct CDR3 sequences, with roughly 59% as singletons. Russia was home to the donors, healthy Caucasian individuals aged roughly 6 to 90. The CDR3 spans 14 residues. CDR1 and CDR2 from the germline V gene are MDHEN and SYDVKM. Trimming stripped 4 bases from V and 9 bases from J, with 16 bases between.

The source is a man aged 18 to 29 in good health. The genes are TRBV28 and TRBJ2-1; maybe TRBD2 (6 bases). The sequenced material came from blood. In DNA form, the CDR3 reads TGTGCCAGCAGTTCTTCCGGGACTTTCGTTGAGCAGTTCTTC. It yields the protein CASSSSGTFVEQFF.